Listed here is a single T cell receptor (beta chain). This entry comes from a study of shared clonotypes between healthy human individuals. Study context: A donor's plate count was three for CD4 naive and three for CD4 memory; CD8 naive had two and CD8 memory one.

Trimming left V 1 base short and J 4 bases short, with 18 bases between. The CDR3 sequence is 17 residues long. The germline V gene encodes CDR1 LGHNA and CDR2 YNFKEQ. Every one of the donors was a Caucasian adult that lived in Nashville, Tennessee. It was 200 to 250 ng DNA, 33,000 or so T cell genomes, that sorted-subset replicate PCRs used. How the authors handled the data: With immunoSEQ giving junction-only sequences and no quality scores, filtering differed. Sequencing used immunoSEQ multiplex PCR; TCRdb keeps in-frame clones, though not all of them. The V and J calls and clone size are taken from that table; D and trimming were inferred from the DNA. The sample yields approximately 1,000,000 clones, around 78% seen once.

The rearrangement joins TRBV4-2 to TRBJ2-3; D possibly matches TRBD1 or TRBD2 (5 bases each). The source of this sequence is a man between 18 and 35 years old in good health. Some clones in this sample may be carry-over from other donors' samples. The sample was memory CD4+ T cells from PBMCs. Specified subset: CD45RA-negative fraction. CDR3 amino acids: CASSQGTGLGLADTQYF. CDR3 DNA sequence: TGTGCCAGCAGCCAAGGAACGGGGCTTGGGTTGGCAGATACGCAGTATTTT.